The sequence of this TCR beta chain was determined in a study of OX40 agonist ivuxolimab in advanced cancers. Study at large: The patients received agonistic anti-OX40 (CD134) antibody ivuxolimab.

Trimming removed 5 bases from V and 0 bases from J, with 22 bases in between. Germline CDR1 and CDR2: SGHTA and FQGNSA. This CDR3 is 19 amino acids long. This table comes from immunoSEQ multiplex PCR, and its TCRdb copy is limited to in-frame clones, with some not included. The data hold 57,000 or so clones, with more than 85% observed a single time. Sequenced here: CD4+ or CD8+ T cells sorted from blood, sampled in a trial of the OX40 agonist ivuxolimab. V is TRBV7-2 and J is TRBJ2-2, with a weak D call TRBD2 (7 bases). This TCR derives from an adult with an advanced solid tumor such as melanoma, head and neck, liver or kidney cancer. CDR3 sequence: CASSPEGLRGRSNTGELFF. In DNA form, the CDR3 reads TGTGCCAGCAGCCCCGAGGGCCTGCGGGGGCGATCGAACACCGGGGAGCTGTTTTTT.